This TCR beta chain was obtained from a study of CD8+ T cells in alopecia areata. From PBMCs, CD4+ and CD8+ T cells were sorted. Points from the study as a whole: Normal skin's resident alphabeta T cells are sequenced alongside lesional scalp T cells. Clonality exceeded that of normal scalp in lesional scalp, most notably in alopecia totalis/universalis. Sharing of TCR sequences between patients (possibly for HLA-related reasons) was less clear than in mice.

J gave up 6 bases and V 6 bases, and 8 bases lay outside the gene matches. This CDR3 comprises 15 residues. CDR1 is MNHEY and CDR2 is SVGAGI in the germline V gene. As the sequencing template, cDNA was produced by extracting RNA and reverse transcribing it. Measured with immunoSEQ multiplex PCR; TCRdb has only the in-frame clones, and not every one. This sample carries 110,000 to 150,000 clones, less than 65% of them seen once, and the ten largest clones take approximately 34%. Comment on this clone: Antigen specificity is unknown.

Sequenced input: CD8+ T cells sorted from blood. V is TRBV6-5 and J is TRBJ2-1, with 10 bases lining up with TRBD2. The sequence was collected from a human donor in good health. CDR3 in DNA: TGTGCCAGCAGCAAGACTAGCGGGTCAAGCAATGAGCAGTTCTTC. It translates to CASSKTSGSSNEQFF.